One sample yielded the 25 T cell receptor beta chains listed below, sequenced in a study of Graves' ophthalmopathy and Graves' hyperthyroidism. The study amplified TCR beta CDR3 regions using RNA transcripts. A first-round RT-PCR used HTBI primers, followed by a second-round multiplex PCR. TCRdb passed the multiplex PCR reads through MiXCR, listing each CDR3 protein once. The table shows 400,000 or so distinct CDR3 sequences, with over 15% occurring only once. Input material: peripheral blood. The receptor set was obtained from a woman aged 18-29 years with stable Graves' hyperthyroidism.

A word on this clonotype: This may be a read error: a much more frequent sequence differs by one nucleotide. The rearrangement joins TRBV11-1 to TRBJ2-2, with a weak D call TRBD1 (6 bases). Looked up from germline, CDR1 is SGHAT and CDR2 is FQDESV (reference sequence). CDR3 length: 16 residues. CDR3 nucleotides: TGTGCCAGCAGCGTGGTAGGGGCAGGGGTCACCGGGGAGCTGTTGTTT. This gives the protein CASSVVGAGVTGELLF.

This clonotype was found a few times. This chain links TRBV6-2 or TRBV6-3 with TRBJ1-1, with 8 positions matching TRBD1. Germline trimming cut 6 bases from V and 3 bases from J; bases unmatched to any gene: 12. Looked up from germline, CDR1 is MNHEY and CDR2 is SVGEGT. The CDR3 has 16 residues. The CDR3 loop is CASSYTKDRADTEAFF. The DNA of the CDR3 is TGTGCCAGCAGCTATACCAAGGACAGGGCGGACACTGAAGCTTTCTTT.

This clonotype was found a few times. The chain couples TRBV7-9 to TRBJ2-7, with D perhaps given as TRBD1 or TRBD2 (5 bases each). The CDR3 length is 12 residues. Germline CDR1 and CDR2: SEHNR and FQNEAQ (reference sequence). V gave up 7 bases and J gave up 6 bases, with 13 bases separating them. CDR3 in amino acids: CASTISGLEQYF. In DNA form, the CDR3 reads TGTGCCAGCACCATTTCGGGGCTCGAGCAGTACTTC.

At least ten counts were recorded for this clonotype. A much larger clone differs from this one at a single base, so this may be a read error. The conserved phenylalanine or tryptophan normally closing the CDR3 is absent here, so this likely arose from a read error. This chain connects TRBV24-1 to TRBJ1-2; D is unclear. Germline-derived CDR1 and CDR2 are KGHDR and SFDVKD. This CDR3 has 13 residues. V lost 0 bases and J 1 base, leaving 2 bases between the germline ends. The CDR3 bases are TGTGCCACCAGTGATTTGAATAACTATGGCTACACCTCC. Protein product: CATSDLNNYGYTS.

This clonotype was seen at least ten times. This chain connects TRBV6-1 to TRBJ1-1; no definite D call. Per germline, CDR1 MNHNS and CDR2 SASEGT. V lost 6 bases and J lost 7, with 21 bases in between. This CDR3 comprises 15 residues. The CDR3: CASSETLGGAGEAFF. In DNA, the CDR3 is TGTGCCAGCAGCGAGACACTCGGCGGTGCTGGTGAAGCTTTCTTT.

This clonotype was seen at least ten times. This chain joins TRBV20-1 and TRBJ1-5; 7 nucleotides agree with TRBD1. J gave up 4 bases and V 3 bases, and 9 bases lay outside the gene matches. Germline V gene data show CDR1 as DFQATT and CDR2 as SNEGSKA (reference sequence). There are 15 residues in the CDR3. CDR3 loop: CSARDRKLSNQPQHF. The CDR3 DNA is TGCAGTGCTAGGGACAGGAAATTAAGTAATCAGCCCCAGCATTTT.

This clonotype was seen repeatedly, ten times or more. J is TRBJ2-5 and V is TRBV29-1; D tentatively fits TRBD1 or TRBD2 (5 bases each). The V end was cut by 6 bases, the J end by 4 bases, with 15 bases between. Germline loops: CDR1 SQVTM, CDR2 ANQGSEA. This CDR3 contains 13 residues. CDR3 sequence reads: CSVQAGPGETQYF. In DNA, the CDR3 is TGCAGCGTACAGGCGGGCCCGGGAGAGACCCAGTACTTC.

The chain carries TRBV28 and TRBJ2-5; the D is unclear. The tail of the sequence fits TRBJ2-7 better, so the J call may be wrong. This CDR3 comprises 12 residues. Germline V gene sequence: CDR1 MDHEN, CDR2 SYDVKM. Written as DNA, the CDR3 is TGTGCCAGCAGGGATCTGAACTACGAGCAGTACTTC. Translating gives CASRDLNYEQYF.

This clonotype was detected many times. This chain joins TRBV6-5 and TRBJ1-2, with 9 bases fitting TRBD1. The CDR3 is 16 residues long. V was clipped by 2 bases and J by 4 bases; unmatched bases: 8. CDR1 is MNHEY, CDR2 SVGAGI, per germline. CDR3 nucleotides: TGTGCCAGCAGTTACCGGGCAACAGGGGGCGGCTATGGCTACACCTTC. This sequence encodes CASSYRATGGGYGYTF.

The sample holds a few counts of this clonotype. The J gene is TRBJ1-2, the V gene TRBV11-3; D gene uncertain. CDR1 and CDR2 (germline): SGHNT, YENEEA. The CDR3 runs 14 residues. The V end lost 1 base, the J end lost 2 bases, and 8 bases lay between the germline ends. CDR3 sequence: CASSLGTRNYGYTF. In DNA form, the CDR3 reads TGTGCCAGCAGCTTAGGTACTCGGAACTATGGCTACACCTTC. Looking up the rest from reference TRBV11-3 and TRBJ1-2 gives the full variable domain: EAGVVQSPRYKIIEKKQPVAFWCNPISGHNTLYWYLQNLGQGPELLIRYENEEAVDDSQLPKDRFSAERLKGVDSTLKIQPAELGDSAVYLCASSLGTRNYGYTFGSGTRLTVV.

This clonotype was recorded many times. The chain links TRBV11-3 to TRBJ2-7; perhaps D is TRBD1 or TRBD2 (5 bases each). V was cut by 5 bases and J by 0 bases, with 14 bases left in between. The CDR3 loop spans 15 amino acids. Germline lookup yields CDR1 SGHNT and CDR2 YENEEA. The CDR3 DNA reads TGTGCCAGCAGCGACGGGACGGTTAGCTCCTACGAGCAGTACTTC. It specifies CASSDGTVSSYEQYF. Filled out from reference TRBV11-3 and TRBJ2-7, the complete variable domain reads EAGVVQSPRYKIIEKKQPVAFWCNPISGHNTLYWYLQNLGQGPELLIRYENEEAVDDSQLPKDRFSAERLKGVDSTLKIQPAELGDSAVYLCASSDGTVSSYEQYFGPGTRLTVT.

This clonotype showed up just a few times. This chain links TRBV11-2 with TRBJ2-5; D is uncertain. This CDR3 spans 16 amino acids. CDR1 and CDR2 (germline): SGHAT, FQNNGV. With 0 bases removed from V and 2 bases from J, the gap between germline ends came to 13 bases. The CDR3: CASSLEPRVGQETQYF. The CDR3 DNA sequence: TGTGCCAGCAGCTTAGAGCCCCGGGTGGGGCAAGAGACCCAGTACTTC. The full variable domain, completed using reference TRBV11-2 and TRBJ2-5, is EAGVAQSPRYKIIEKRQSVAFWCNPISGHATLYWYQQILGQGPKLLIQFQNNGVVDDSQLPKDRFSAERLKGVDSTLKIQPAKLEDSAVYLCASSLEPRVGQETQYFGPGTRLLVL.

The sample holds many counts of this clonotype. CDR3 nucleotides: TGTGCCAGCAGCCAAGAAGCTCACGGCAGCAATCAGCCCCAGCATTTT. Amino acid sequence: CASSQEAHGSNQPQHF. This chain links TRBV4-2 with TRBJ1-5; D is undetermined. The germline gives CDR1 LGHNA, CDR2 YNFKEQ. The CDR3 covers 16 residues. The V and J ends lost 0 bases and 1 base respectively, with 10 bases between them.

The table lists this clonotype with many counts. The chain combines TRBV19 with TRBJ2-7, with 10 bases that match TRBD1. Germline assignment: CDR1 LNHDA and CDR2 SQIVND (reference sequence). CDR3 length: 14 residues. J was trimmed by 6 bases and V by 1 base; bases with no gene match: 3. CDR3 region: CASSIAGQGGEQYF. CDR3 nucleotides: TGTGCCAGTAGTATAGCTGGACAGGGGGGCGAGCAGTACTTC.

This clonotype was picked up many times. The chain employs TRBV19 and TRBJ1-3, with D unclear. The CDR3 has 15 residues. Deletions cut 2 bases from V and 0 bases from J, with 8 bases between. Germline V CDR1 and CDR2: LNHDA, SQIVND (reference sequence). This CDR3 reads CASSIRKSSGNTIYF. The CDR3 bases are TGTGCCAGTAGTATACGAAAGAGCTCTGGAAACACCATATATTTT.

Ten or more counts support this clonotype. The chain recombines TRBV6-1 with TRBJ2-7, with 10 bases lining up with TRBD2. Germline-derived CDR1 and CDR2 are MNHNS and SASEGT. Trimming at V came to 3 bases and at J to 0 bases, leaving 5 bases not matched to a gene. The CDR3 sequence is 16 residues long. CDR3 nucleotides: TGTGCCAGCAGTGATAGCGGGGGGCCGAGCTCCTACGAGCAGTACTTC. Protein product: CASSDSGGPSSYEQYF.

The sample holds many counts of this clonotype. This chain connects TRBV7-2 to TRBJ1-2; 9 bases line up with TRBD1. Losses at the gene ends were 1 base for V and 9 bases for J; bases not matched to a gene: 12. The CDR3 covers 16 residues. The germline CDR1 and CDR2 sequences are SGHTA and FQGNSA. The CDR3 nucleotides read TGTGCCAGCAGCTTAGTGATTGCGACAGGGGGACTGAGCTACACCTTC. It yields the protein CASSLVIATGGLSYTF.

The chain links TRBV5-1 to TRBJ1-1; 12 nucleotides line up with TRBD1. This CDR3 comprises 19 residues. Germline lookup yields CDR1 SGHRS and CDR2 YFSETQ. The V and J ends lost 4 bases and 3 bases, in that order; junction bases with no gene match: 16. CDR3 loop: CASSTGTGGLSLMDTEAFF. CDR3 nucleotides: TGCGCCAGCAGCACCGGGACAGGGGGCCTTTCCTTGATGGACACTGAAGCTTTCTTT.

This clonotype was picked up many times. The V call is TRBV15, the J call TRBJ1-5, with TRBD1 identical over 8 bases. Germline CDR1 LNHNV, CDR2 YYDKDF (reference sequence). CDR3 length equals 15 residues. Trimming cost V 3 bases and J 7 bases; bases outside gene matches: 8. The CDR3 nucleotides read TGTGCCACCAGCAGGAGAGACAGGGGAGGCCAGCCCCAGCATTTT. Protein product: CATSRRDRGGQPQHF.

V gene TRBV4-2 combines with J gene TRBJ1-1; TRBD1 might be the D (6 bases). Per the germline V gene, CDR1 is LGHNA and CDR2 is YNFKEQ. Trimming pared 1 base from V and 1 base from J, leaving 13 bases between. This CDR3 spans 16 amino acids. The DNA for the CDR3 is TGTGCCAGCAGCCAAGGAGAGGGGGTCTCGAACACTGAAGCTTTCTTT. Translated, it gives CASSQGEGVSNTEAFF.

Concerning this clonotype itself: At one end the junction does not follow the germline gene, possibly because of a read error. DNA of the CDR3: TGTGCCAGCGATATGACGAACGGGTTGGCGAACACTGAAGCTTGCTTT. It specifies CASDMTNGLANTEACF. The chain has TRBV6-2 or TRBV6-3 and TRBJ1-1; D ambiguous. This CDR3 is 16 amino acids long. In germline, CDR1 is MNHEY, CDR2 SVGEGT.

This clonotype has at least ten counts. The gene calls are TRBV6-2 or TRBV6-3 and TRBJ1-1; 8 bases line up with TRBD1. In germline, CDR1 is MNHEY, CDR2 SVGEGT. Germline trimming cut 6 bases from V and 1 base from J; bases unmatched to any gene: 16. The CDR3 is 18 residues long. The CDR3 protein is CASRRGTGTGSTNTEAFF. CDR3 sequence (DNA): TGTGCCAGCAGGCGCGGGACCGGGACAGGATCCACGAACACTGAAGCTTTCTTT.

This clonotype has a count of ten or more. The chain recombines TRBV12-3 or TRBV12-4 with TRBJ1-2; D unclear. CDR3 length: 14 residues. Trimming left V 0 bases short and J 10 bases short, with 15 bases between. DNA for the CDR3: TGTGCCAGCAGTTTAGCGCTAGGACCGAGGTCCTACACCTTC. It is translated as CASSLALGPRSYTF.

The chain has TRBV7-2 and TRBJ1-1; D uncertain. Germline CDR1 reads SGHTA; CDR2 reads FQGNSA. The V end was cut by 5 bases, the J end by 7 bases, with 14 bases between. The CDR3 sequence is 13 residues long. In DNA form, the CDR3 reads TGTGCCAGCAGCCCGCAACTACAGTTTGAAGCTTTCTTT. Amino acids: CASSPQLQFEAFF.

In this sample, this clonotype turned up a few times. This sequence joins TRBV19 and TRBJ2-7, with 10 bases identical to TRBD1. Trimming took 5 bases from V and 7 from J; bases not matched to a gene: 8. The length of the CDR3 is 14 residues. The germline gives CDR1 LNHDA, CDR2 SQIVND (reference sequence). The CDR3 sequence is CASSLLMGQGEQYF. In DNA form, the CDR3 reads TGTGCCAGTAGTTTATTGATGGGACAGGGGGAGCAGTACTTC.